Presented here are 11 T cell receptor beta chains from one specimen sequenced in a study of breast tumors, draining lymph nodes, adjacent tissues. Each CDR3 protein is one row after TCRdb ran MiXCR on the multiplex PCR reads. The table shows roughly 32,000 distinct CDR3 sequences, with 36% occurring only once. Input material: breast tumor tissue. The receptors come from a female donor with breast cancer. Some clones in this sample may be carry-over from other donors' samples.

This rearrangement joins TRBV7-2 to TRBJ2-6; a possible D gene is TRBD1 (7 bases). Germline assignment: CDR1 SGHTA and CDR2 FQGNSA. V dropped 5 bases and J dropped 4 bases, with 15 bases sitting between them. The CDR3 totals 16 residues. In DNA, the CDR3 is TGTGCCAGCAGCCCCCAGGGGGGTCTCGGGGCCAACGTCCTGACTTTC. It yields the protein CASSPQGGLGANVLTF.

This clonotype came up a few times. The rearrangement links TRBV19 to TRBJ1-5; maybe TRBD1 (5 bases). The V end lost 4 bases, the J end lost 5 bases, and 12 bases lay between the germline ends. The CDR3 contains 14 residues. Looked up from germline, CDR1 is LNHDA and CDR2 is SQIVND (reference sequence). CDR3 DNA sequence: TGTGCCAGTAGTACAGGGAGAGGCGATCAGCCCCAGCATTTT. Amino acids: CASSTGRGDQPQHF.

Ten or more counts support this clonotype. The chain is built from TRBV11-2 and TRBJ2-3; D gene unclear. Germline CDR1 is SGHAT and CDR2 is FQNNGV. V lost 4 bases and J lost 0, with 5 bases in between. The CDR3 loop spans 13 amino acids. In DNA form, the CDR3 reads TGTGCCAGCAGCTCCTCTAGCACAGATACGCAGTATTTT. Translated: CASSSSSTDTQYF.

This clonotype showed up many times. The chain employs TRBV6-5 and TRBJ1-5; a possible D gene is TRBD1 (5 bases). The CDR3 length is 15 residues. V was pared by 6 bases and J by 3 bases, with 15 bases between. The germline CDR1 and CDR2 sequences are MNHEY and SVGAGI. The CDR3 reads CASSSDRNLNQPQHF. The CDR3 DNA is TGTGCCAGCAGCTCCGACAGAAACCTCAATCAGCCCCAGCATTTT.

This clonotype has just one count. The junction and the germline gene differ at one end; a read error may be behind it. The rearrangement uses TRBV3-1 and TRBJ2-1; 8 positions match TRBD2. The CDR3 contains 16 residues. CDR1 LGHDT and CDR2 YNNKEL come from the germline V gene (reference sequence). The CDR3, as DNA: TGTGCCAGCGGCCAGCGGGAGTTAGGCTCCTACAATGAGCAGTTCTTC. It translates to CASGQRELGSYNEQFF.

This clonotype is termed medium-sized. This rearrangement joins TRBV20-1 to TRBJ2-7; possible D gene TRBD2, 6 bases. Per germline, CDR1 DFQATT and CDR2 SNEGSKA (reference sequence). The CDR3 has 14 amino acids. Trimming removed 0 bases at V and 4 bases at J, with 13 bases between. The DNA for the CDR3 is TGCAGTGCTAGAGATAGACTAGTTCGGTACGAGCAGTACTTC. As protein: CSARDRLVRYEQYF.

This clonotype has at least ten counts. The genes are TRBV11-1 and TRBJ2-1; the D is unclear. The V gene lost 1 base and the J gene lost 8 bases, with 15 bases spanning the gap. CDR3 length: 15 amino acids. Germline assignment: CDR1 SGHAT and CDR2 FQDESV (reference sequence). The CDR3 here is CASSLEVGRGHEQFF. The CDR3 DNA reads as TGTGCCAGCAGCTTAGAGGTTGGGCGCGGCCATGAGCAGTTCTTC.

This clonotype occurred many times. V gene TRBV7-2 combines with J gene TRBJ2-2; 10 nucleotides agree with TRBD2. Germline V gives CDR1 SGHTA, CDR2 FQGNSA. The V gene end was trimmed by 4 bases and the J gene end by 4 bases; junction bases not matched to a gene: 6. The CDR3 runs to 16 residues. The CDR3 is CASSSPGLASTGELFF. The DNA for the CDR3 is TGTGCCAGCAGCTCCCCGGGACTAGCGTCCACCGGGGAGCTGTTTTTT.

CDR3 DNA sequence: TGTGCCAGCAGCCAAGATCCCAGCGGGAGCTTAGGGGGGATGGAGACCCAGTACTTC. This codes for CASSQDPSGSLGGMETQYF. The V call is TRBV4-2, the J call TRBJ2-5, with 8 positions matching TRBD2. CDR1 is LGHNA, CDR2 YNFKEQ, per germline. The length of the CDR3 is 19 residues. Trimming at V came to 0 bases and at J to 5 bases, leaving 17 bases not matched to a gene.

This clonotype was recorded many times. This chain uses TRBV5-4 with TRBJ2-7; TRBD2 agrees at 7 bases. The CDR3 runs 13 residues. V was clipped by 2 bases and J by 1 base; unmatched bases: 0. Per germline, CDR1 SGHNT and CDR2 YYREEE (reference sequence). CDR3 DNA: TGTGCCAGCAGCTTCGGGAGGTCCTACGAGCAGTACTTC. Residues: CASSFGRSYEQYF.

V is TRBV18 and J is TRBJ1-6; the D gene is possibly TRBD1 (6 bases). V dropped 3 bases and J dropped 7 bases, with 13 bases sitting between them. Per the germline V gene, CDR1 is KGHSH and CDR2 is LQKENI. This CDR3 is built from 15 residues. CDR3 region: CASSPQGTWNSPLHF. As DNA, the CDR3 is TGTGCCAGCTCACCGCAGGGGACTTGGAATTCACCCCTCCACTTT.